These 12 T cell receptor beta chains were all obtained from the same sample, sequenced in a study of blood T cell repertoires in COVID-19. Assay: immunoSEQ multiplex PCR; the TCRdb copy retains only in-frame clones and omits some. The sample has over 600,000 clones; about 87% are singletons. Sequencing was carried out using peripheral blood. Every receptor here comes from a woman aged 18-29 years with acute or convalescent COVID-19.

The V gene is TRBV3-1 (or the pseudogene TRBV3-2), the J gene TRBJ2-4; D gene ambiguous. Per the germline V gene, CDR1 is LGHDT and CDR2 is YNNKEL (reference sequence). CDR3 length equals 15 residues. V shed 0 bases and J shed 1 base, with 7 bases lying between them. This chain's CDR3 is CASSQDLGAKNIQYF. DNA of the CDR3: TGTGCCAGCAGCCAAGATCTCGGTGCCAAAAACATTCAGTACTTC.

The V gene is TRBV13, the J gene TRBJ2-1; 7 nucleotides line up with TRBD2. Germline CDR1 PRHDT, CDR2 FYEKMQ (reference sequence). This CDR3 region has 17 residues. Trimming took 0 bases from V and 7 from J; bases not matched to a gene: 12. The CDR3 nucleotides read TGTGCCAGCAGCTTAGGTCCCGGGGGGTGGGGAAATAATGAGCAGTTCTTC. Protein product: CASSLGPGGWGNNEQFF.

The chain couples TRBV30 to TRBJ1-2, with TRBD1 as a possible D gene (5 bases). The CDR3 runs to 14 residues. Germline V lookup: CDR1 GTSNPN, CDR2 SVGIG (reference sequence). V gave up 0 bases and J gave up 8 bases, with 16 bases separating them. In nucleotides, the CDR3 is TGTGCCTGGAGTGTAGGGGCTCATGTTGGGGGCTACACCTTC. Translated: CAWSVGAHVGGYTF.

The J gene is TRBJ2-4, the V gene TRBV11-2; no clear D gene. The CDR3 loop spans 14 amino acids. The V gene lost 3 bases and the J gene lost 6 bases, with 12 bases spanning the gap. Germline CDR1 is SGHAT and CDR2 is FQNNGV. CDR3 sequence (DNA): TGTGCCAGCAGCTTTAGTATGTCTCGAAACATTCAGTACTTC. Translation: CASSFSMSRNIQYF.

This chain joins TRBV19 and TRBJ1-1; D uncertain. From germline, CDR1 is LNHDA and CDR2 SQIVND (reference sequence). The CDR3 extends over 14 amino acids. V lost 11 bases to trimming and J lost 1 base, with 17 bases between them. In DNA form, the CDR3 reads TGTGCCGCCAAGCGGGCAGTATCGAACACTGAAGCTTTCTTT. Its protein product is CAAKRAVSNTEAFF.

The chain employs TRBV7-3 and TRBJ2-3, with 12 positions matching TRBD2. The CDR3 is 19 amino acids. In germline, CDR1 is SGHTA, CDR2 FQGTGA. The V and J ends lost 1 base and 0 bases, in that order; junction bases with no gene match: 8. In nucleotides, the CDR3 is TGTGCCAGCAGCTTAAGTCCGGGGACTAGCGGGCGCAGCACAGATACGCAGTATTTT. It yields the protein CASSLSPGTSGRSTDTQYF. The full variable domain, with the rest looked up from reference TRBV7-3 and TRBJ2-3, is GAGVSQTPSNKVTEKGKYVELRCDPISGHTALYWYRQSLGQGPEFLIYFQGTGAADDSGLPNDRFFAVRPEGSVSTLKIQRTERGDSAVYLCASSLSPGTSGRSTDTQYFGPGTRLTVL.

This chain uses TRBV9 with TRBJ1-4; a weak D match, TRBD1 (6 bases). Germline loops: CDR1 SGDLS, CDR2 YYNGEE. V dropped 0 bases and J dropped 4 bases, with 10 bases sitting between them. The CDR3 consists of 15 residues. CDR3 amino acids: CASSVVGTNNEKLFF. CDR3 coding DNA: TGTGCCAGCAGCGTAGTAGGGACAAATAATGAAAAACTGTTTTTT. Supplemented by reference TRBV9 and TRBJ1-4, the full variable domain reads DSGVTQTPKHLITATGQRVTLRCSPRSGDLSVYWYQQSLDQGLQFLIQYYNGEERAKGNILERFSAQQFPDLHSELNLSSLELGDSALYFCASSVVGTNNEKLFFGSGTQLSVL.

The genes are TRBV20-1 and TRBJ2-7; D may be TRBD1 (6 bases). The CDR3 runs 11 residues. From germline, CDR1 is DFQATT and CDR2 SNEGSKA (reference sequence). V lost 5 bases, J lost 4 bases, and 9 bases lay in between. In nucleotides, the CDR3 is TGCAGTGCTCTGGACAGTTACGAGCAGTACTTC. This sequence encodes CSALDSYEQYF.

The table lists this clone with a few counts. V usage is TRBV6-2 or TRBV6-3 and J usage is TRBJ2-2; 8 bases fit TRBD2. The germline CDR1 and CDR2 sequences are MNHEY and SVGEGT. The CDR3 covers 15 residues. V lost 4 bases and J lost 0; bases outside the gene matches: 1. CDR3 residues: CASSLTSANTGELFF. DNA of the CDR3: TGTGCCAGCAGTTTGACTAGCGCGAACACCGGGGAGCTGTTTTTT.

In DNA, the CDR3 is TGTGCCAGCAGCGCCGCCGGGGAGCTGTTTTTT. Its protein product is CASSAAGELFF. This chain connects TRBV9 to TRBJ2-2; D is unresolved. Germline V CDR1 and CDR2: SGDLS, YYNGEE. The CDR3 runs 11 residues. The V end was cut by 3 bases, the J end by 6 bases, with 3 bases between.

The V call is TRBV4-3, the J call TRBJ2-7, with D unclear. Looked up from germline, CDR1 is LGHNA and CDR2 is YSLEER. The CDR3 totals 15 residues. V gave up 0 bases and J gave up 1 base, with 10 bases separating them. DNA of the CDR3: TGCGCCAGCAGCCAAGATCCAGGCGTTTCCTACGAGCAGTACTTC. Translation: CASSQDPGVSYEQYF.

This sequence joins TRBV24-1 and TRBJ1-2; 7 bases agree with TRBD1. The V segment lost 1 base and the J segment 4 bases; nucleotides outside the gene matches: 8. CDR3 length: 16 residues. CDR1 and CDR2 from the germline V gene are KGHDR and SFDVKD. CDR3 region: CATSDFRGPQGYGYTF. In DNA form, the CDR3 reads TGTGCCACCAGTGATTTTAGGGGGCCCCAGGGCTATGGCTACACCTTC.